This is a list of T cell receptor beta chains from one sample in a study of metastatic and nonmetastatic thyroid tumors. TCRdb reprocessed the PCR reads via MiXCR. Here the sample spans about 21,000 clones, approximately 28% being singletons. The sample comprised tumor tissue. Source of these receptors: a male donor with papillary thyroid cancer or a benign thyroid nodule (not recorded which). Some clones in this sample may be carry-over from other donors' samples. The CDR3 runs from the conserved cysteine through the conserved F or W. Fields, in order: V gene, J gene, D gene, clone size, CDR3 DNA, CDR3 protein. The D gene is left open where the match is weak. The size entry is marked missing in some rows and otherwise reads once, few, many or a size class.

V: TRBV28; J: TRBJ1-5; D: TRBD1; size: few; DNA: TGTGCCAGCAGTTTATCCCCGGGACAGGGGGCTCGAGGTCAGCCCCAGCATTTT; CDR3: CASSLSPGQGARGQPQHF
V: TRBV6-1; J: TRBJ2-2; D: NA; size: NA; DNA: TGCGCCAGCAGTCGCAAGGGAAAGGGGGACACCGGGGAGCTGTTTTTT; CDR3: CASSRKGKGDTGELFF
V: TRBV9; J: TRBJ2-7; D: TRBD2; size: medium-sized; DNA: TGTGCCAGCAGTTTTAGCGGGAGTGATCCCTCCGAGCAGTACTTC; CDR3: CASSFSGSDPSEQYF
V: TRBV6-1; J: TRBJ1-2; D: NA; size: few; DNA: TGTGCCAGCAGCGATTTAACCAAGGGCTATGGCTACACCTTC; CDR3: CASSDLTKGYGYTF
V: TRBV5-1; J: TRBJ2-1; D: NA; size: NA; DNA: TGCGCCAGCAGCCCCCAGGTCGAGGGGGGCAATGAGCAGTTCTTC; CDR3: CASSPQVEGGNEQFF
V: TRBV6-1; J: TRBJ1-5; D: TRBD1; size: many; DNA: TGTGCCAGCAGGCCAGGGGGAGGCAATCAGCCCCAGCATTTT; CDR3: CASRPGGGNQPQHF
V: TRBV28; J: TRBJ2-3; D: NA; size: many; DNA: TGTGCCAGCAGTTCCCTCAACCCGGACGGCGCAGATACGCAGTATTTT; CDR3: CASSSLNPDGADTQYF
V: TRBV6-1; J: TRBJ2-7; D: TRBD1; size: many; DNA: TGTGCCAGCATGGCCCCGGGACAGCCTACCTACGAGCAGTACTTC; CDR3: CASMAPGQPTYEQYF
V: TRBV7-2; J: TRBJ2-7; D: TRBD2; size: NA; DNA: TGTGCCAGCAGCTACCCAGCGGGAGGGAGGTACGAGCAGTACTTC; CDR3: CASSYPAGGRYEQYF
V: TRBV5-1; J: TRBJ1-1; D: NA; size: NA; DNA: TGCGCCAGCAGCTTAGGGGCGACCGAATGGAACACTGAAGCTTTCTTT; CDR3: CASSLGATEWNTEAFF
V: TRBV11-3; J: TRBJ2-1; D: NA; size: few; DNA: TGTGCCAGCAGCTTAGGTAGTGAGCAGTTCTTC; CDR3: CASSLGSEQFF
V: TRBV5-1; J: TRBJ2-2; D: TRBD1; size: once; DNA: TGCGCCAGCAGCCTCCGACAGGGGGTGAACACCGGGGAGCTGTTTTTT; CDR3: CASSLRQGVNTGELFF
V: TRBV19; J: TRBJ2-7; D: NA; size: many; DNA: TGTGCCAGTAGTACCCTAATGGGCGGAAGCTACGAGCAGTACTTC; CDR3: CASSTLMGGSYEQYF
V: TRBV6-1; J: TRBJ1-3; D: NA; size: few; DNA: TGTGCCAGCGAAAGTAGTAGTGGAAACACCATATATTTT; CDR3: CASESSSGNTIYF
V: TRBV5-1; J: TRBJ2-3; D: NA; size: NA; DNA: TGCGCCAGCAGCCCCGAGAGTCTCTATCGGGGGCGCACAGATACGCAGTATTTT; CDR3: CASSPESLYRGRTDTQYF
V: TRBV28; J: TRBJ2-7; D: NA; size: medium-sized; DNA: TGTGCCAGCAGTTTGGTCGGGACCACGGGCTACGAGCAGTACTTC; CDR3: CASSLVGTTGYEQYF
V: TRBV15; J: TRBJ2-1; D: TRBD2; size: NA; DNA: TGTGCCACCGGGGGGGATAGCGGGATTTACAATGAGCAGTTCTTC; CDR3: CATGGDSGIYNEQFF
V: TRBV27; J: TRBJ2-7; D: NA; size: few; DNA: TGTGCCAGCAGCCCTATACTATCGAAACTTTGGGAGCAGTACTTC; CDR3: CASSPILSKLWEQYF
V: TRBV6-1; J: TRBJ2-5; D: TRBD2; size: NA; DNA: TGTGCCAGCAGTTGGGGAAGACTAGCGGGAGTACGAGAGACCCAGTACTTC; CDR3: CASSWGRLAGVRETQYF
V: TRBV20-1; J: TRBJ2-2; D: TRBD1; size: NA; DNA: TGCAGTGCAGAATGGCGACAGGGCGCCGTGGAGCTGTTTTTT; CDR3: CSAEWRQGAVELFF
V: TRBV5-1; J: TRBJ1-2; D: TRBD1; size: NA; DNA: TGCGCCAGCCGACGGACAGGGGATATTAACTATGGCTACACCTTC; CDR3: CASRRTGDINYGYTF
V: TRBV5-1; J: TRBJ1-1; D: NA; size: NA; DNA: TGCGCCAGCAGCTTGGTCGAAGGGGCGCTTACTGAAGCTTTCTTT; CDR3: CASSLVEGALTEAFF
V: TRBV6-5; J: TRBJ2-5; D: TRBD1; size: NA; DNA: TGTGCCAGCAGTTTCGGACAGGGGATAGAGACCCAGTACTTC; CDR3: CASSFGQGIETQYF
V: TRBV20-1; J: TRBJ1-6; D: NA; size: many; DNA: TGCAGTGCTAGAGAGCCATCGGGTGCGGATAATTCACCCCTCCACTTT; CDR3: CSAREPSGADNSPLHF
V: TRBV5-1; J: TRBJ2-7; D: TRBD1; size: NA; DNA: TGCGCCAGCAGCTTGGGGGGACAGGGGGACGAGCAGTACTTC; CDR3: CASSLGGQGDEQYF
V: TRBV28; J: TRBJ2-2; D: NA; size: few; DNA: TGTGCCAGCAGCCGGGAAGACGGGCCAGACACCGGGGAGCTGTTTTTT; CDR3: CASSREDGPDTGELFF
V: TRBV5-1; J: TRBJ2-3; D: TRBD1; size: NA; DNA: TGCGCCAGCAGCCTGGACAGGGAGACTGGCACAGATACGCAGTATTTT; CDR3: CASSLDRETGTDTQYF
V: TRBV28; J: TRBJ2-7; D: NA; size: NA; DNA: TGTGCCAGCAGCCCAGGGGTGGGCTACGAGCAGTACTTC; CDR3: CASSPGVGYEQYF
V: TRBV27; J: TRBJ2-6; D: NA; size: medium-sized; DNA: TGTGCCAGCAGTTCCTTGGGCGGAAGCTCTGGGGCCAACGTCCTGACTTTC; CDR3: CASSSLGGSSGANVLTF
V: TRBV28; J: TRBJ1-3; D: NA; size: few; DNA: TGTGCCAGCAGTTTTCGTGTCGTTGGTCGGACTGGAAACACCATATATTTT; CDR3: CASSFRVVGRTGNTIYF
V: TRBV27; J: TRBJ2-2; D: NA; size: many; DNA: TGTGCCAGCCAAGGGACTTGGGCGAACACCGGGGAGCTGTTTTTT; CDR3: CASQGTWANTGELFF
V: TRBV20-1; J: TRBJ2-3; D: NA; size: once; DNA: TGCAGTGCTAGAGATTTGGGCAGGGGTCAACCAGATACGCAGTATTTT; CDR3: CSARDLGRGQPDTQYF
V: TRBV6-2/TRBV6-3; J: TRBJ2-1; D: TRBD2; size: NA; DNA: TGTGCCAGCAGTCCTTCACCGGGACTAGCCCTATCCGGACAGTTCTTC; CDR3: CASSPSPGLALSGQFF
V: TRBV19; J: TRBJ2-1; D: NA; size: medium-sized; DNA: TGTGCCAGTAGTGGATTAGAGGGCAATGAGCAGTTCTTC; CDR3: CASSGLEGNEQFF
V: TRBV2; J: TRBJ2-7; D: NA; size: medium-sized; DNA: TGTGCCAGCACCATGACCGGGACCACCGCCCTAGAGCAGTACTTC; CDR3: CASTMTGTTALEQYF
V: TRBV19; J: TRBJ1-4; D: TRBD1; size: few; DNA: TGTGCCAGCGGGGACAGCCTGGGTGAAAAACTGTTTTTT; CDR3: CASGDSLGEKLFF
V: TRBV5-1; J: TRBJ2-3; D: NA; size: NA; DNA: TGCGCCAGCAGCTCGACCTCAGGGTCAGATACGCAGTATTTT; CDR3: CASSSTSGSDTQYF
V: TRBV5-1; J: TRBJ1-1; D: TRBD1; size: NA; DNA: TGCGCCAGCAGCTGGACACAGGGGTTGGGCACTGAAGCTTTCTTT; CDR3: CASSWTQGLGTEAFF
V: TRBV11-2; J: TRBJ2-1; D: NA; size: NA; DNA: TGTGCCAGCAGCTTCGGTCTCAATGAGCAGTTCTTC; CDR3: CASSFGLNEQFF
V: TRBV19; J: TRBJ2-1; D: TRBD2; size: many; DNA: TGTGCCAGTAGTATACTCAGCGGGGGCTACAATGAGCAGTTCTTC; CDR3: CASSILSGGYNEQFF